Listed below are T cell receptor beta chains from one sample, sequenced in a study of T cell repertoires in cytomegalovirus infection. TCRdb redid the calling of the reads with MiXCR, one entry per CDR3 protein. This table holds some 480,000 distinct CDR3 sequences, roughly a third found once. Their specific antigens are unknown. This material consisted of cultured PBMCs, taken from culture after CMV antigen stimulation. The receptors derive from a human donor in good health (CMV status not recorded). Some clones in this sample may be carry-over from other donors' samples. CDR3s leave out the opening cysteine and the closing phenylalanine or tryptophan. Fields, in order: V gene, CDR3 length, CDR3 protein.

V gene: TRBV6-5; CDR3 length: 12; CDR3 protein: ASSYRRADEKLF
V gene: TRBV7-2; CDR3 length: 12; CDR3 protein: ASSLDSGYNEQF
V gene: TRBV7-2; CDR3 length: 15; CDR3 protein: ASRGTSGRSSYNEQF
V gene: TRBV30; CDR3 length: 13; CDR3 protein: ASGGLAGVSYEQY
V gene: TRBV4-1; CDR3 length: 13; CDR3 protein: ASSHPGTGNYGYT
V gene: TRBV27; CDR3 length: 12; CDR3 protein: ASSLSTVLYGYT
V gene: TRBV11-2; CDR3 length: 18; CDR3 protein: ASSSTPRTSGSGRYNEQF
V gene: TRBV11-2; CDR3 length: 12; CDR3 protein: ASSLVRGNTEAF
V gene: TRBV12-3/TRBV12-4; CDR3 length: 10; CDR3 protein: ASTSLGNEQF
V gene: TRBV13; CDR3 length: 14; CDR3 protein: ASSVARLRARETQY
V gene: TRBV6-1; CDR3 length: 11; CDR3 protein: ASSYDGNTEAF
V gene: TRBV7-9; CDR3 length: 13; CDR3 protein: ASSFLRLEINEQF
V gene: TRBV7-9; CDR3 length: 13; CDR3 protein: ASSSTTSRVHEQF
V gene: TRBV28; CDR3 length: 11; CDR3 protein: ASSFTLGYGYT
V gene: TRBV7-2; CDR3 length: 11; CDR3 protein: ASSLDPVYEQF
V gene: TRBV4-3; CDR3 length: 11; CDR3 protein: ASSQDLGTEAF
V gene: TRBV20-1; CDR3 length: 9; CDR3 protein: SARVGPELF
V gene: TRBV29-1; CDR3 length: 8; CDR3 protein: SVRTEEAF
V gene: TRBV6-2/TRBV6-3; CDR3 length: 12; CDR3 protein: ASSTPLFLGTQY
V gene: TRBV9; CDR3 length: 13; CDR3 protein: ASSVAGGRDTEAF
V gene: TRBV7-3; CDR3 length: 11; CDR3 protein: ASSLVRDETQY
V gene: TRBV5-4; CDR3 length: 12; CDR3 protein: ASTNRGSSYEQY
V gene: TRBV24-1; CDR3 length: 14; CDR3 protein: ATSDPRGGTYNEQF
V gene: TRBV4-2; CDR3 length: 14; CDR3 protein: ASSQDVLDPSGEQY
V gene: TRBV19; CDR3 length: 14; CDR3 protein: ASSSGQGPTNEKLF
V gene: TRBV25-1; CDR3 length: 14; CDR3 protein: ASSEYRGSSYNEQF
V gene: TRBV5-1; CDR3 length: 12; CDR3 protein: ASSSGTGGVEQY
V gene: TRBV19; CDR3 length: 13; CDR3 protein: ASIAEGSSYNEQF
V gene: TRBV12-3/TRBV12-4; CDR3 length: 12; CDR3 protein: ASTTSQGSYEQY
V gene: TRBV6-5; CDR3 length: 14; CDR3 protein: ASSSDSLGRYNEQF
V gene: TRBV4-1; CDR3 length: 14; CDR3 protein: ASSRETGRAYETQY
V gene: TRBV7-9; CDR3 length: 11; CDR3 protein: ASSLAQRYGYT
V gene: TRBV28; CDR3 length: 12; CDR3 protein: ASSLLGVGETQY
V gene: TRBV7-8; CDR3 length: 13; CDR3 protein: ASSLSSGPTNEQF
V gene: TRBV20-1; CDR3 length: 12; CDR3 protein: SAERRQGSYEQY
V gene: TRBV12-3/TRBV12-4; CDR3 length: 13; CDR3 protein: ASVSGSPRNYGYT
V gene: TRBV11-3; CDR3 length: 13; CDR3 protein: ASSPKLRGEETQY
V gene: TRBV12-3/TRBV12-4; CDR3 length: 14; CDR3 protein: ASSLIGGGGNQPQH
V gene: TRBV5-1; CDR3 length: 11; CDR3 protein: ASSHTGANVLT
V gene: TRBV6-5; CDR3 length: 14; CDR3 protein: ASSYGLAGVRREQF
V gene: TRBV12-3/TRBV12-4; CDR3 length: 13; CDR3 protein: ASSLSRLPNQPQH
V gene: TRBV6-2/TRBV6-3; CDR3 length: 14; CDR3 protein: ATSREPWAGANVLT
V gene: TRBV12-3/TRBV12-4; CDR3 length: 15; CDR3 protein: ASSPSIAGVSGDTQY
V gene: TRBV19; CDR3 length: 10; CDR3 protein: ATLGVTGELF